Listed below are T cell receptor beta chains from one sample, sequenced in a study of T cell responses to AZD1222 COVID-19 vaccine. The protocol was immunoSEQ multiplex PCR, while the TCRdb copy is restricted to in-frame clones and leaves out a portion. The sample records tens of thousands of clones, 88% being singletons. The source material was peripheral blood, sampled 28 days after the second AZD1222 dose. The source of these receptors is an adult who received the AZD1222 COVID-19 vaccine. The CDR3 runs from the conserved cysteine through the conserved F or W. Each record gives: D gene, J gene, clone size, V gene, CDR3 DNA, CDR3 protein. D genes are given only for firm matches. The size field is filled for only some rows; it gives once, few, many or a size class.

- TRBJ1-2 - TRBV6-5 TGTGCCACCATGCAGGGATTGAACGGCTACACCTTC CATMQGLNGYTF
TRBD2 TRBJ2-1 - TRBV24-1 TGTGCCACCAGTGTGTCTCGGACTAGCGGGAAGTTTGGCAATGAGCAGTTCTTC CATSVSRTSGKFGNEQFF
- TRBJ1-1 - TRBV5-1 TGCGCCAGCAGCTTGGTGCCAGGCCGCGTCACTGAAGCTTTCTTT CASSLVPGRVTEAFF
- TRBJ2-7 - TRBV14 TGTGCCAGCAGCCAAGACAGGGTAGACGAGCAGTACTTC CASSQDRVDEQYF
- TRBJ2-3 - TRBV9 TGTGCCAGCAGCGTAGGGGCAGGGGCCGATACGCAGTATTTT CASSVGAGADTQYF
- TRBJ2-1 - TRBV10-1 TGCGCCAGCAGTTCTACCCTGGGGAATGAGCAGTTCTTC CASSSTLGNEQFF
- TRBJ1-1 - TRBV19 TGTGCCAGTAGTACCCGCGGGTGGGAAGGCACTGAAGCTTTCTTT CASSTRGWEGTEAFF
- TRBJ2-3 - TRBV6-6 TGTGCCAGCAGTTCCACCCGAGGTAGCACAGATACGCAGTATTTT CASSSTRGSTDTQYF
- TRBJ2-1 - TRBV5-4 TGTGCCAGCAGCTCCATTTTCGGATACAATGAGCAGTTCTTC CASSSIFGYNEQFF
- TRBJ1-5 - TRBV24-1 TGTGCCACCAGTGATTCAGGTATCGGGCCCCAGCATTTT CATSDSGIGPQHF
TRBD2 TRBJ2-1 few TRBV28 TGTGCCAGCAGTTTGGCGGGAGGTTACAATGAGCAGTTCTTC CASSLAGGYNEQFF
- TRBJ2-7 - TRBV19 TGTGCCAGTAGTACGACTAGTCCGGGCGAGCAGTACTTC CASSTTSPGEQYF
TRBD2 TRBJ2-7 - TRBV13 TGTGCCAGCAGCCTCACTAGCGGGAAGATACGCGAGCAGTACTTC CASSLTSGKIREQYF
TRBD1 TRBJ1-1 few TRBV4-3 TGCGCCAGCAGCCAAGATGGGACAGGGATGAACACTGAAGCTTTCTTT CASSQDGTGMNTEAFF
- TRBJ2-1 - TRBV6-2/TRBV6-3 TGTGCCAGCAGTTACTTATTCCAGTGGAATGAGCAGTTCTTC CASSYLFQWNEQFF
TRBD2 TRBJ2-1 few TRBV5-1 TGCGCCAGCAGCTCGACTAGCACTAAGAATGAGCAGTTCTTC CASSSTSTKNEQFF
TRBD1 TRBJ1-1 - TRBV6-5 TGTGCCAGCAGAGACAGGGGGGTTAACACTGAAGCTTTCTTT CASRDRGVNTEAFF
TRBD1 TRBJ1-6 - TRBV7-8 TGTGCCAGCAGCCCGGACAGGGGGTCCTTTAATTCACCCCTCCACTTT CASSPDRGSFNSPLHF
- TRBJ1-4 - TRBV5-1 TGCGCCAGCAGCCCATTACAGGGAACTAATGAAAAACTGTTTTTT CASSPLQGTNEKLFF
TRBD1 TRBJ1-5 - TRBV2 TGTGCCAGCAGTGTTGTAGGGGGCGTCAATCAGCCCCAGCATTTT CASSVVGGVNQPQHF
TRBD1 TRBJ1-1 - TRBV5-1 TGCGCCAGCAGCTCGGGCTTAGTGGGACAGCTGAACACTGAAGCTTTCTTT CASSSGLVGQLNTEAFF
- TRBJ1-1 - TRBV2 TGTGCCAGCAGGGCAGGCAGACCATACACTGAAGCTTTCTTT CASRAGRPYTEAFF
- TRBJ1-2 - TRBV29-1 TGCAGCGTTGAAGCCCCCGGGACTGCTTTTAGAGGCTACACCTTC CSVEAPGTAFRGYTF
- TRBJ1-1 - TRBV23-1 TGCGCCAGCAGTCAATCCGGGCAGGGAGGCACTGAAGCTTTCTTT CASSQSGQGGTEAFF
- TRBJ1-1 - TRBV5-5 TGTGCCAGCAGCTTGGCCGTTCATGGGGGGGTAATCACTGAAGCTTTCTTT CASSLAVHGGVITEAFF
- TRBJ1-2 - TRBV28 TGTGCCAGCAGTTCTACCCTGACGCGATTGGGGGGTGAAAACTATGGCTACACCTTC CASSSTLTRLGGENYGYTF
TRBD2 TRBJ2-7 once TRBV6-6 TGTGCCAGCAGTCGCAGCTCTAGCGGGAGTTACGAGCAGTACTTC CASSRSSSGSYEQYF
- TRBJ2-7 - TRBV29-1 TGCAGCGTAGTAGGGGGGGAGCAGTACTTC CSVVGGEQYF
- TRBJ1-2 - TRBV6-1 TGTGCCAGCAGTGAAGAAGAGGCGGTGGGTTACAATCTGCTTTTCTATGGCTACACCTTC CASSEEEAVGYNLLFYGYTF
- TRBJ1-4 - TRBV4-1 TGCGCCAGCAGCCAAGTCTCACACCGAACTAATGAAAAACTGTTTTTT CASSQVSHRTNEKLFF
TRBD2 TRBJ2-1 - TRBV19 TGTGCCAGTAGGATAGCGGGAGGGAGCTCCTACAATGAGCAGTTCTTC CASRIAGGSSYNEQFF
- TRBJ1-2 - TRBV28 TGTGCCAGCAGTTTAGATGGATCCCCCTATGGCTACACCTTC CASSLDGSPYGYTF
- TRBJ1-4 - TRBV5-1 TGCGCCAGCAGCGGCCAGGGGACGAATGAAAAACTGTTTTTT CASSGQGTNEKLFF
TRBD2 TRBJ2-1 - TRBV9 TGTGCCAGCAGCGTAGTTAGCGGGAGTTACAATGAGCAGTTCTTC CASSVVSGSYNEQFF
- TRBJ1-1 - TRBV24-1 TGTGCCACCAGTGCCCAGGACGGGACTGAAGCTTTCTTT CATSAQDGTEAFF
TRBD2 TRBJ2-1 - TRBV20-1 TGCAGTGCTAGTGTGGGAGGGCCCTTAAATGAGCAGTTCTTC CSASVGGPLNEQFF
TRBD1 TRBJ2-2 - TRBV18 TGTGCCAGCTCACCAAAGACAGGGTCGAACACCGGGGAGCTGTTTTTT CASSPKTGSNTGELFF
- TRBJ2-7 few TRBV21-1 TGTGCCAGCATCGCGGACAGGTCCACCTACGAGCAGTACTTC CASIADRSTYEQYF
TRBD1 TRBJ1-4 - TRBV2 TGTGCCAGCAGGTCCGGGACAGGGTTATATGAAAAACTGTTTTTT CASRSGTGLYEKLFF
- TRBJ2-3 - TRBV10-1 TGCGCCAGCAGTGGTATTGGTAATACGCAGTATTTT CASSGIGNTQYF
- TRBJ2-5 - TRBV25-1 TGTGCCAGCAGTGAAGGGGAGACCCAGTACTTC CASSEGETQYF
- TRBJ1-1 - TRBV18 TGTGCCAGCTCACCAGAGAAGGGACATCCGAACACTGAAGCTTTCTTT CASSPEKGHPNTEAFF
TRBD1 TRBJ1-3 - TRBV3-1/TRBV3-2 TGTGCCAGCAGCCCCTTGACAGGGCCAAACTCTGGAAACACCATATATTTT CASSPLTGPNSGNTIYF
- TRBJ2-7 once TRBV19 TGTGCCAGCACTTTAAATCCCTTCGTCAGTAGCGAGCAGTACTTC CASTLNPFVSSEQYF